This TCR beta chain was sequenced during a study of identical twins. The study's findings and limits: Out-of-frame beta sequences exhibited a weaker degree of excess twin sharing. A lower insertion count was a feature of abundant cord blood beta clonotypes, with no such feature in memory repertoires. Because invariant MAIT and iNKT cells could be present, zero-insertion analyses could be partly confounded.

Looked up from germline, CDR1 is SGHVS and CDR2 is FNYEAQ. This CDR3 has 16 amino acids. V gave up 6 bases and J gave up 2 bases; unmatched junction bases: 11. TCRdb reprocessed the 5' RACE reads with MiXCR, giving one entry per CDR3 protein. Of some 600,000 distinct CDR3 sequences in the sample, around 7.4% are singletons; the top ten hold roughly 1.6%. This clonotype turned up a few times. Antigen unknown. A further study also used this sample, focusing on yellow fever vaccine responses in identical twins.

The receptor's source is a woman aged 18-29 years in good health. The sequenced sample was PBMCs. This sequence joins TRBV7-6 and TRBJ2-5, with 8 bases identical to TRBD2. The CDR3 is CASRPLGGGPQETQYF. DNA for the CDR3: TGTGCCAGCAGGCCGCTCGGGGGGGGCCCACAAGAGACCCAGTACTTC. The full variable domain, in which reference TRBV7-6 and TRBJ2-5 provide the parts outside the CDR3, is GAGVSQSPRYKVTKRGQDVALRCDPISGHVSLYWYRQALGQGPEFLTYFNYEAQQDKSGLPNDRFSAERPEGSISTLTIQRTEQRDSAMYRCASRPLGGGPQETQYFGPGTRLLVL.